The 20 T cell receptor beta chains presented below share a single source sample, sequenced in a study of blood T cells in healthy people across ages (dated by TCRdb to about 2015). Libraries were built with 5' RACE. The sample was run on an Illumina HiSeq 2500. A second PCR of roughly 7 to 11 cycles was performed with a sample-barcoded 5' primer and a J-beta primer mix. TCRdb's own reprocessing of the public reads used fastp at Q25 and MiXCR and kept productive beta chains. Entries that share a CDR3 protein sequence are merged under the most common genes and DNA. The sample table lists under 800,000 distinct CDR3 sequences, under 25% of them with a count of one. The top ten hold 3.5% to 4% of the sample. The material sequenced was blood. The receptors were sampled from a man between 65 and 80 years old in good health.

This chain connects TRBV11-2 to TRBJ2-7; the D is unclear. The length of the CDR3 is 11 residues. V was trimmed by 1 base and J by 7 bases, leaving 5 bases between them. Germline-derived CDR1 and CDR2 are SGHAT and FQNNGV. CDR3 protein: CASSLAAEQYF. The CDR3 DNA reads TGTGCCAGCAGCTTAGCAGCGGAGCAGTACTTC.

The V and J genes are TRBV27 and TRBJ1-1, with 7 bases that match TRBD1. V shed 0 bases, J shed 7 bases, and the junction held 8 bases outside the gene matches. The CDR3 spans 15 residues. The germline V gene has CDR1 MNHEY and CDR2 SMNVEV (reference sequence). CDR3: CASSLSGTGVVEAFF. For the CDR3, the DNA is TGTGCCAGCAGTTTATCCGGTACAGGGGTGGTTGAAGCTTTCTTT.

This clonotype appeared a few times. The V call is TRBV6-1, the J call TRBJ2-5, with D perhaps given as TRBD1 or TRBD2 (5 bases each). The CDR3 covers 15 residues. In germline, CDR1 is MNHNS, CDR2 SASEGT. Trimming left V 9 bases short and J 5 bases short, with 22 bases between. Here the CDR3 reads CASGLPGPVRETQYF. The CDR3, as DNA: TGTGCCAGTGGCTTACCGGGACCCGTGAGGGAGACCCAGTACTTC.

Only a few counts were recorded for this clonotype. The chain joins TRBV24-1 to TRBJ2-5; D may be TRBD1 or TRBD2 (5 bases each). Trimming stripped 6 bases from V and 1 base from J, with 11 bases between. The CDR3 loop spans 14 amino acids. CDR1 is KGHDR, CDR2 SFDVKD, per germline. CDR3 coding DNA: TGTGCCACCAGTACCGGGGCAGTCCAAGAGACCCAGTACTTC. Its translation is CATSTGAVQETQYF.

The V gene is TRBV7-9, the J gene TRBJ2-1; no definite D call. CDR3 length: 14 amino acids. With 2 bases removed from V and 2 bases from J, the gap between germline ends came to 7 bases. CDR1 SEHNR and CDR2 FQNEAQ come from the germline V gene (reference sequence). DNA for the CDR3: TGTGCCAGCAGCTTATCTCGGGCCTACAATGAGCAGTTCTTC. It is translated as CASSLSRAYNEQFF.

The chain couples TRBV28 to TRBJ2-4, with 8 positions matching TRBD1. Germline CDR1 MDHEN, CDR2 SYDVKM. J gave up 4 bases and V 5 bases, and 7 bases lay outside the gene matches. The CDR3 loop spans 15 amino acids. The CDR3 bases are TGTGCCAGCAGTGTGCCGGGACAGGAAAAAAACATTCAGTACTTC. It is translated as CASSVPGQEKNIQYF.

For this clonotype: The junction departs from germline at one end; a sequencing error may be responsible. This chain links TRBV6-5 with TRBJ1-2; TRBD1 matches at 7 bases. Germline CDR1 reads MNHEY; CDR2 reads SVGAGI. There are 15 residues in the CDR3. CDR3 protein: CASSYSGQANYGYTF. Written as DNA, the CDR3 is TGTGCCAGTAGTTACTCTGGACAGGCTAACTATGGCTACACCTTC.

The chain joins TRBV29-1 to TRBJ1-2; the D is unclear. Germline V gene sequence: CDR1 SQVTM, CDR2 ANQGSEA. The CDR3 is 12 amino acids. Trimming stripped 4 bases from V and 4 bases from J, with 10 bases between. Here the CDR3 reads CSVVSGSYGYTF. CDR3 sequence (DNA): TGCAGCGTTGTTTCCGGGTCCTATGGCTACACCTTC.

The chain has TRBV19 and TRBJ2-5; TRBD2 matches at 7 bases. The J call may be faulty, since TRBJ2-1 better matches the DNA end. CDR1 and CDR2 from the germline V gene are LNHDA and SQIVND (reference sequence). The length of the CDR3 is 14 residues. The CDR3 sequence is CASTGTMGYNEQFF. CDR3 bases: TGTGCCAGTACCGGGACTATGGGATACAATGAGCAGTTCTTC.

The V call is TRBV7-6, the J call TRBJ2-1; 8 nucleotides align to TRBD2. J was trimmed by 3 bases and V by 3 bases; bases with no gene match: 13. This CDR3 is built from 18 residues. Germline assignment: CDR1 SGHVS and CDR2 FNYEAQ. The CDR3 nucleotides are TGTGCCAGCAGCTTCGAGTGGAGCGGGAGAGCGAACTACAATGAGCAGTTCTTC. Protein: CASSFEWSGRANYNEQFF.

The chain joins TRBV28 to TRBJ2-2; 11 bases fit TRBD2. Trimming at V came to 9 bases and at J to 5 bases, leaving 5 bases not matched to a gene. Germline lookup yields CDR1 MDHEN and CDR2 SYDVKM. The CDR3 sequence is 14 residues long. This CDR3 is CASVLAGDTGELFF. CDR3 nucleotide sequence: TGTGCCAGTGTACTAGCGGGAGATACCGGGGAGCTGTTTTTT. Drawing the rest from reference TRBV28 and TRBJ2-2, the complete variable domain is DVKVTQSSRYLVKRTGEKVFLECVQDMDHENMFWYRQDPGLGLRLIYFSYDVKMKEKGDIPEGYSVSREKKERFSLILESASTNQTSMYLCASVLAGDTGELFFGEGSRLTVL.

The gene calls are TRBV7-9 and TRBJ2-1; the match to TRBD2 covers 7 bases. CDR3 length: 14 amino acids. J gave up 3 bases and V 5 bases, and 4 bases lay outside the gene matches. Germline assignment: CDR1 SEHNR and CDR2 FQNEAQ (reference sequence). In DNA form, the CDR3 reads TGTGCCAGCAGCGGACTAGAATACTACAATGAGCAGTTCTTC. It specifies CASSGLEYYNEQFF.

This clonotype was seen repeatedly, ten times or more. CDR3 nucleotides: TGCAGCGTTGAAAAAGGACAGGGGCGTGAAGCTTTCTTT. It encodes CSVEKGQGREAFF. The rearrangement joins TRBV29-1 to TRBJ1-1, with TRBD1 identical over 9 bases. CDR3 length: 13 amino acids. The V and J ends lost 2 bases and 7 bases, in that order; junction bases with no gene match: 5. From germline, CDR1 is SQVTM and CDR2 ANQGSEA.

This clonotype appeared a few times. The V call is TRBV20-1, the J call TRBJ2-5; TRBD2 aligns across 14 bases. The CDR3 is 14 amino acids. CDR1 and CDR2 (germline): DFQATT, SNEGSKA (reference sequence). J gave up 5 bases and V 2 bases, and 1 base lay outside the gene matches. CDR3 protein: CSARRLAGGETQYF. CDR3 DNA sequence: TGCAGTGCTAGAAGACTAGCGGGAGGGGAGACCCAGTACTTC.

V gene TRBV20-1 combines with J gene TRBJ2-3; D perhaps matches TRBD2 (5 bases). The germline V and J ends were trimmed by 1 base and 0 bases, with 8 bases remaining between them. There are 14 residues in the CDR3. Per germline, CDR1 DFQATT and CDR2 SNEGSKA (reference sequence). DNA of the CDR3: TGCAGTGCTAGAGTCGAGGGAAGCACAGATACGCAGTATTTT. This sequence encodes CSARVEGSTDTQYF.

This clonotype was detected only a few times. The CDR3 here is CSVVGREGYEQYF. CDR3 nucleotides: TGCAGCGTTGTTGGGCGGGAGGGTTACGAGCAGTACTTC. The rearrangement joins TRBV29-1 to TRBJ2-5, with 9 bases aligning to TRBD2. The J call may be mistaken, given a closer DNA end match to TRBJ2-7. Germline V CDR1 and CDR2: SQVTM, ANQGSEA. CDR3 length: 13 residues.

This clonotype was detected a few times. The V call is TRBV5-4, the J call TRBJ2-2; 8 nucleotides align to TRBD1. This CDR3 has 15 amino acids. The germline gives CDR1 SGHNT, CDR2 YYREEE (reference sequence). The junction had 5 bases not matched to a gene; V was cut back by 4 bases and J by 3 bases. This CDR3 is CASSRTGYDTGELFF. CDR3 bases: TGTGCCAGCAGCCGGACAGGGTACGACACCGGGGAGCTGTTTTTT.

The V call is TRBV11-2, the J call TRBJ2-3; 14 bases match TRBD2. V gave up 1 base and J gave up 0 bases; unmatched junction bases: 9. The germline CDR1 and CDR2 sequences are SGHAT and FQNNGV. This CDR3 region has 20 residues. CDR3 in amino acids: CASSLVVGTSGRPSTDTQYF. CDR3 bases: TGTGCCAGCAGCTTAGTAGTCGGGACTAGCGGGAGACCTAGCACAGATACGCAGTATTTT. The full variable domain, with the rest looked up from reference TRBV11-2 and TRBJ2-3, is EAGVAQSPRYKIIEKRQSVAFWCNPISGHATLYWYQQILGQGPKLLIQFQNNGVVDDSQLPKDRFSAERLKGVDSTLKIQPAKLEDSAVYLCASSLVVGTSGRPSTDTQYFGPGTRLTVL.

The chain has TRBV12-3 or TRBV12-4 and TRBJ2-5, with D possibly being TRBD2 (6 bases). Judging by the DNA end, TRBJ2-7 fits better; the J call may be wrong. The CDR3 consists of 15 residues. CDR3 sequence: CASSFRPGGSYEQYF. The CDR3 coding sequence is TGTGCCAGCAGTTTTAGACCCGGGGGCTCCTACGAGCAGTACTTC.

Only a few counts were recorded for this clonotype. The chain has TRBV29-1 and TRBJ2-7, with 14 bases that match TRBD2. The CDR3 length is 14 residues. The germline CDR1 and CDR2 sequences are SQVTM and ANQGSEA. Unmatched junction bases numbered 5, after V lost 6 bases and J lost 4 bases. The CDR3 DNA reads as TGCAGCGTGGTGACTAGCGGGAGGGTGTACGAGCAGTACTTC. It yields the protein CSVVTSGRVYEQYF.